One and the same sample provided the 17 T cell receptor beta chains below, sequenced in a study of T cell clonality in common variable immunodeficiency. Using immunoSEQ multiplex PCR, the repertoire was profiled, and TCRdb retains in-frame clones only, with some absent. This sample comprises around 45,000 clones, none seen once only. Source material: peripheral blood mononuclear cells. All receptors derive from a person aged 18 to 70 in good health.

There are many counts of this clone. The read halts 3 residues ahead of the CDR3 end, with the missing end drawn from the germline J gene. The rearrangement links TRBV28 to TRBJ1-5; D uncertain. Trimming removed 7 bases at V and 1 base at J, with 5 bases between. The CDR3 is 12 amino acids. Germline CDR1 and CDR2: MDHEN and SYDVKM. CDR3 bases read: TGTGCCAGCACCGCGAGCAATCAGCCC. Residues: CASTASNQP. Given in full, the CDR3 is CASTASNQPQHF.

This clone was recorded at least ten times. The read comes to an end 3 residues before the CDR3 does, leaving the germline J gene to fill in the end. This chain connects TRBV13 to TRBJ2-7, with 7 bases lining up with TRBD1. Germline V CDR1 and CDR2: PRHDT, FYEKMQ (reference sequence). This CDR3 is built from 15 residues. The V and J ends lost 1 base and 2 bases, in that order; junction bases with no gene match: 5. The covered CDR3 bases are TGTGCCAGCAGCTTAGCGGGACAGCGGACCTACGAG. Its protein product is CASSLAGQRTYE. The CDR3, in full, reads CASSLAGQRTYEQYF. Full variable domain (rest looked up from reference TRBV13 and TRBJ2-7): AAGVIQSPRHLIKEKRETATLKCYPIPRHDTVYWYQQGPGQDPQFLISFYEKMQSDKGSIPDRFSAQQFSDYHSELNMSSLELGDSALYFCASSLAGQRTYEQYFGPGTRLTVT.

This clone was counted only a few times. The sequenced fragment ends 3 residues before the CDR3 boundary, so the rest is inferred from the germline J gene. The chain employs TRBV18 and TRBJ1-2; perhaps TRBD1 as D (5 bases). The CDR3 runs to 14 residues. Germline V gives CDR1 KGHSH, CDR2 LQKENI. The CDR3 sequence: CASSQSNRYYDYTF. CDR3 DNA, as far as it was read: TGTGCCAGCTCACAGTCGAACAGGTACTACGAC.

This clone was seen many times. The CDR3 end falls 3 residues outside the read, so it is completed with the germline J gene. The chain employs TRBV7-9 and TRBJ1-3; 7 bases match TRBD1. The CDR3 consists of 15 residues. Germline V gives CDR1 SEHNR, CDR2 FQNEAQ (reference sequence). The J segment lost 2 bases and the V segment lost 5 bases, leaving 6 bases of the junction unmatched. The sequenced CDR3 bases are TGTGCCAGCAGCCTAACGACAGGGCCTGGAAACACC. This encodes CASSLTTGPGNT. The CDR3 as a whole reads CASSLTTGPGNTIYF. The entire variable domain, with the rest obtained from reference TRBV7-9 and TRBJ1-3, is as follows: DTGVSQNPRHKITKRGQNVTFRCDPISEHNRLYWYRQTLGQGPEFLTYFQNEAQLEKSRLLSDRFSAERPKGSFSTLEIQRTEQGDSAMYLCASSLTTGPGNTIYFGEGSWLTVV.

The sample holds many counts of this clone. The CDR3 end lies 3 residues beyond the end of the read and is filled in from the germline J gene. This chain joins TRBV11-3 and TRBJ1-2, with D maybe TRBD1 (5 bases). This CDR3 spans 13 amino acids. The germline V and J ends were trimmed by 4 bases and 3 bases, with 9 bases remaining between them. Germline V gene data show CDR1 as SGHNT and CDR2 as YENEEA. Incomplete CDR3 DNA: TGTGCCAGCAGCTCCCGGGGGGACTATGGC. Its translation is CASSSRGDYG. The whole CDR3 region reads CASSSRGDYGYTF.

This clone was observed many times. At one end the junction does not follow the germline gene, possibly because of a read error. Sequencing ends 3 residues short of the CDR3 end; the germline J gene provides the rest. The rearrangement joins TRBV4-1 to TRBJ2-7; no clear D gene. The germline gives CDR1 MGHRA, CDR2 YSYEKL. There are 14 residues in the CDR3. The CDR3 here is CATSQEFASYEQYF. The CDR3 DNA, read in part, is TGCGCCACCAGCCAAGAGTTCGCCAGCTACGAG.

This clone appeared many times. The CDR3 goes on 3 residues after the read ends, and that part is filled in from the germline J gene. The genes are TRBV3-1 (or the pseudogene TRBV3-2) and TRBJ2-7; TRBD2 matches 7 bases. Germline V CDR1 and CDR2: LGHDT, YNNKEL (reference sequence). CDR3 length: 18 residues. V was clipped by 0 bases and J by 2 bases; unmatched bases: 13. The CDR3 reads CASSQERSSGGRPYEQYF. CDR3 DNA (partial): TGTGCCAGCAGCCAAGAACGGTCTAGCGGAGGTCGACCCTACGAG.

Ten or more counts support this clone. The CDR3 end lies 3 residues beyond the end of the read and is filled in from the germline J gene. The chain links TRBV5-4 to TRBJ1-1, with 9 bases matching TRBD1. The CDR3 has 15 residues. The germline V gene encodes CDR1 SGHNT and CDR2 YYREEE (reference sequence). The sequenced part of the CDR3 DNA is TGTGCCAGCAGCCGACAAGGGACAGGGTGGGGCTTC. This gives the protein CASSRQGTGWGF. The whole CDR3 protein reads CASSRQGTGWGFAFF.

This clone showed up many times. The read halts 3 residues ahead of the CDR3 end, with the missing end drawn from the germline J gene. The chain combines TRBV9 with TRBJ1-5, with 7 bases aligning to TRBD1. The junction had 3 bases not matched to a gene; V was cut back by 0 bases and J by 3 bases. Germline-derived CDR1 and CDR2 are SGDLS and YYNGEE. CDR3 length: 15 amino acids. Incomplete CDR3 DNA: TGTGCCAGCAGCGTAGGGGGACAGCTCAATCAGCCC. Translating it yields CASSVGGQLNQP. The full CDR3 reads CASSVGGQLNQPQHF.

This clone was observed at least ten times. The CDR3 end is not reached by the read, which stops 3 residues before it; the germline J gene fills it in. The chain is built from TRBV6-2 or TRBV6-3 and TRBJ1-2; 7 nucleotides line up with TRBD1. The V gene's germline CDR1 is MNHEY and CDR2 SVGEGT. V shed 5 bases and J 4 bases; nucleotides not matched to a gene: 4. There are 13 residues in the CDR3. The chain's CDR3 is CASSRDSIYGYTF. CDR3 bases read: TGTGCCAGCAGTCGGGACAGCATCTATGGC.

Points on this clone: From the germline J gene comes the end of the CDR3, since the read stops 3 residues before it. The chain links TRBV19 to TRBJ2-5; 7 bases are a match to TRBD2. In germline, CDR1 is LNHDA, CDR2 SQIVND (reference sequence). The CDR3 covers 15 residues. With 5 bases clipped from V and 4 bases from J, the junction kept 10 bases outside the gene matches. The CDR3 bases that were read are TGTGCCAGTAGTGGGGGGGGTAGGGGAAGAGAGACC. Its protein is CASSGGGRGRET. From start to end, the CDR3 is CASSGGGRGRETQYF.

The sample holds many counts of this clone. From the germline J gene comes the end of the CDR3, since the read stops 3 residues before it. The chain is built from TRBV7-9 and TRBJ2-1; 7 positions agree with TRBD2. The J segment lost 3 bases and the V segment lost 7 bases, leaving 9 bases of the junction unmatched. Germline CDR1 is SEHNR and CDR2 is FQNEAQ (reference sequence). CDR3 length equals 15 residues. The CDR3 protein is CASNDRPGGYNEQFF. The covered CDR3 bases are TGTGCCAGCAATGACCGACCGGGGGGCTACAATGAG.

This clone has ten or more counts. The CDR3 here is CASSRGTGGGDEQFF. The CDR3 DNA, read in part, is TGTGCCAGCAGCCGGGGGACAGGGGGTGGGGATGAG. The genes are TRBV9 and TRBJ2-1; 11 nucleotides agree with TRBD1. The read comes to an end 3 residues before the CDR3 does, leaving the germline J gene to fill in the end. From germline, CDR1 is SGDLS and CDR2 YYNGEE. Trimming cost V 4 bases and J 8 bases; bases outside gene matches: 8. The CDR3 is 15 residues long.

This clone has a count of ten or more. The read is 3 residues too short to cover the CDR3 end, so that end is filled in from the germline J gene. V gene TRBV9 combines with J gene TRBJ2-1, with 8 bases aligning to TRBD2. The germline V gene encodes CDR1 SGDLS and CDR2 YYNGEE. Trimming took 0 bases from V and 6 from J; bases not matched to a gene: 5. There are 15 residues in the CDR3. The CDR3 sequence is CASSVGGRSANEQFF. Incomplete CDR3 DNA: TGTGCCAGCAGCGTAGGCGGGAGGTCCGCCAATGAG. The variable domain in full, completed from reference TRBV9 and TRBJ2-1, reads DSGVTQTPKHLITATGQRVTLRCSPRSGDLSVYWYQQSLDQGLQFLIQYYNGEERAKGNILERFSAQQFPDLHSELNLSSLELGDSALYFCASSVGGRSANEQFFGPGTRLTVL.

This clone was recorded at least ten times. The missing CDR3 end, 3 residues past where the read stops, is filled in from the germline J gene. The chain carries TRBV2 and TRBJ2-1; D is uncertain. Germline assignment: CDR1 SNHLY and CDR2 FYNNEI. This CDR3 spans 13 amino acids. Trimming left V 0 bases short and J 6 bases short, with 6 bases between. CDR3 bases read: TGTGCCAGCAGTGAAGCGCTATCCAATGAG. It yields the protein CASSEALSNE. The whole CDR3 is CASSEALSNEQFF.

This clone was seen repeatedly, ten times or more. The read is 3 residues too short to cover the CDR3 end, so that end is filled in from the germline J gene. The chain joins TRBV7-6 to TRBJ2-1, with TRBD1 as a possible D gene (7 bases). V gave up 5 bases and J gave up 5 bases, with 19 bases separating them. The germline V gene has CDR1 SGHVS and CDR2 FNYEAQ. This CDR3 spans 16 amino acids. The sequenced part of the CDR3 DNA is TGTGCCAGCAGCCTAAACTACAGGGGAGGACACAATGAG. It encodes CASSLNYRGGHNE. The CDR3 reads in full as CASSLNYRGGHNEQFF.

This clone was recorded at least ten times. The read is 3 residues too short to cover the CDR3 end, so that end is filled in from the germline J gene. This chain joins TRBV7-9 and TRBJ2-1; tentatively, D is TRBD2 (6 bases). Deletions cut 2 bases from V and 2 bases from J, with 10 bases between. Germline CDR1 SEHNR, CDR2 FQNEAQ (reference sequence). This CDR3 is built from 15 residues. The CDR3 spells CASSLNLATYNEQFF. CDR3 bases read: TGTGCCAGCAGCTTAAACCTAGCGACCTACAATGAG.